Each of the 31 T cell receptor beta chains below was sequenced from the same sample in a study. TCRdb re-called the RT-PCR reads with MiXCR, one entry per CDR3 protein. The sample includes about 700,000 distinct CDR3 sequences, 13% to 15% of them seen just once. The sequenced sample was memory CD4+ T cells from blood. The receptors come from a female donor in good health, serving as a healthy control.

This clonotype appeared a few times. This sequence joins TRBV5-1 and TRBJ1-1, with D unclear. The CDR3 is made up of 15 amino acids. The germline V gene encodes CDR1 SGHRS and CDR2 YFSETQ. The V end lost 5 bases, the J end lost 3 bases, and 17 bases lay between the germline ends. CDR3 residues: CASSSGRYRDTEAFF. The CDR3 region has the DNA TGCGCCAGCAGTTCAGGACGTTACCGGGACACTGAAGCTTTCTTT.

This chain connects TRBV20-1 to TRBJ2-3; D may be TRBD2 (6 bases). Germline lookup yields CDR1 DFQATT and CDR2 SNEGSKA (reference sequence). The CDR3 totals 14 residues. The V end was cut by 5 bases, the J end by 2 bases, with 14 bases between. The chain's CDR3 is CSAVRDVDTDTQYF. The CDR3 bases are TGCAGTGCTGTGCGGGACGTTGACACAGATACGCAGTATTTT.

The CDR3, as DNA: TGCAGTGCTAGAGATCTGCGCTACGAGCAGTACTTC. Protein product: CSARDLRYEQYF. The rearrangement uses TRBV20-1 and TRBJ2-7; D is undetermined. CDR3 length: 12 amino acids. Trimming removed 0 bases at V and 3 bases at J, with 6 bases between. CDR1 and CDR2 (germline): DFQATT, SNEGSKA (reference sequence).

V is TRBV3-1 and J is TRBJ1-4; TRBD1 is a possible D gene (5 bases). Trimming left V 0 bases short and J 4 bases short, with 12 bases between. This CDR3 has 16 amino acids. The V gene's germline CDR1 is LGHDT and CDR2 YNNKEL (reference sequence). The CDR3 loop reads CASSQDRDLINEKLFF. CDR3 nucleotide sequence: TGTGCCAGCAGCCAAGATCGGGACCTCATTAATGAAAAACTGTTTTTT.

The DNA for the CDR3 is TGTGCCAGCAGCCCTTCGACTAGCGGGAGGACCGGGGAGCTGTTTTTT. Translating it yields CASSPSTSGRTGELFF. The rearrangement uses TRBV7-3 and TRBJ2-2, with TRBD2 matching 13 bases. The trim removed 5 bases at V and 5 bases at J, leaving 5 bases unmatched. This CDR3 is 16 amino acids long. Germline-derived CDR1 and CDR2 are SGHTA and FQGTGA.

This clonotype was seen repeatedly, ten times or more. J is TRBJ2-1 and V is TRBV12-3 or TRBV12-4; no firm D call. Deletions cut 7 bases from V and 2 bases from J, with 6 bases between. The CDR3 runs 12 residues. The DNA for the CDR3 is TGTGCCAGCACCCTTCCCTACAATGAGCAGTTCTTC. Translation: CASTLPYNEQFF.

In its sample, this clonotype was seen once. This chain joins TRBV18 and TRBJ1-1, with TRBD1 matching 9 bases. CDR1 and CDR2 from the germline V gene are KGHSH and LQKENI. CDR3 length: 16 amino acids. V gave up 5 bases and J gave up 5 bases; unmatched junction bases: 12. The CDR3 loop reads CASSSIKTGGWTEAFF. CDR3 nucleotides: TGTGCCAGCTCATCCATCAAAACAGGGGGCTGGACTGAAGCTTTCTTT.

This clonotype appeared a few times. This sequence joins TRBV7-3 and TRBJ2-2; 8 bases agree with TRBD1. CDR3 length: 15 amino acids. The V gene end was trimmed by 4 bases and the J gene end by 7 bases; junction bases not matched to a gene: 8. Germline-derived CDR1 and CDR2 are SGHTA and FQGTGA. The CDR3 here is CASSSRQGPYGELFF. In nucleotides, the CDR3 is TGTGCCAGCAGCTCTCGACAGGGGCCTTACGGGGAGCTGTTTTTT.

The V call is TRBV18, the J call TRBJ2-2, with a possible D match to TRBD1 (6 bases). The CDR3 is 15 residues long. V lost 2 bases to trimming and J lost 3 bases, with 10 bases between them. CDR1 and CDR2 (germline): KGHSH, LQKENI. DNA of the CDR3: TGTGCCAGCTCACCATTGCGACAGGACACCGGGGAGCTGTTTTTT. This codes for CASSPLRQDTGELFF.

This clonotype was seen repeatedly, ten times or more. V and J are TRBV4-3 and TRBJ1-4, with 7 bases aligning to TRBD1. CDR1 is LGHNA and CDR2 is YSLEER in the germline V gene. J was trimmed by 6 bases and V by 1 base; bases with no gene match: 5. CDR3 length: 15 amino acids. CDR3 sequence: CASSQGQGGDEKLFF. Here the CDR3 DNA reads TGCGCCAGCAGCCAAGGCCAGGGGGGAGATGAAAAACTGTTTTTT.

The gene calls are TRBV4-1 and TRBJ2-5; D is possibly TRBD1 or TRBD2 (7 bases each). Germline V gene sequence: CDR1 MGHRA, CDR2 YSYEKL. Trimming took off 8 bases at V and 1 base at J, with 20 bases between the two ends. The CDR3 is made up of 16 amino acids. The CDR3 reads CASSQGEGAIQETQYF. CDR3 nucleotide sequence: TGCGCCAGCTCTCAAGGGGAGGGGGCCATCCAAGAGACCCAGTACTTC.

This chain uses TRBV20-1 with TRBJ2-5; perhaps TRBD2 as D (6 bases). This CDR3 has 14 residues. The V gene lost 3 bases and the J gene lost 2 bases, with 13 bases spanning the gap. The germline CDR1 and CDR2 sequences are DFQATT and SNEGSKA (reference sequence). CDR3 region: CSARGWRDQETQYF. The CDR3 coding sequence is TGCAGTGCTAGGGGTTGGAGGGATCAAGAGACCCAGTACTTC.

The chain carries TRBV5-4 and TRBJ1-1; D call uncertain. Per germline, CDR1 SGHNT and CDR2 YYREEE (reference sequence). V lost 4 bases, J lost 0 bases, and 13 bases lay in between. The CDR3 is 15 residues long. The CDR3 here is CASSPPGIMNTEAFF. The CDR3, as DNA: TGTGCCAGCAGCCCCCCGGGCATCATGAACACTGAAGCTTTCTTT.

This clonotype was observed many times. The J gene is TRBJ2-3, the V gene TRBV6-1; D unclear. From germline, CDR1 is MNHNS and CDR2 SASEGT. The V gene lost 1 base and the J gene lost 7 bases, with 15 bases spanning the gap. CDR3 size: 15 residues. DNA of the CDR3: TGTGCCAGCAGTGAAGTTGGAGACTTGGTTAATACGCAGTATTTT. Amino acids: CASSEVGDLVNTQYF.

The chain joins TRBV25-1 to TRBJ2-3, with a possible D match to TRBD2 (5 bases). Germline loops: CDR1 MGHDK, CDR2 SYGVNS. This CDR3 has 12 residues. Trimming took off 8 bases at V and 5 bases at J, with 11 bases between the two ends. CDR3 coding DNA: TGTGCCAGCGAGGGTTTGGGAGATACGCAGTATTTT. This gives the protein CASEGLGDTQYF.

This chain links TRBV29-1 with TRBJ2-5; D ambiguous. CDR1 and CDR2 (germline): SQVTM, ANQGSEA. The V gene lost 2 bases and the J gene lost 5 bases, with 9 bases spanning the gap. The CDR3 runs 12 residues. The CDR3 reads CSVELLGETQYF. The CDR3 region has the DNA TGCAGCGTTGAACTCTTAGGGGAGACCCAGTACTTC.

Many counts were recorded for this clonotype. The chain recombines TRBV20-1 with TRBJ2-1; 9 bases are a match to TRBD1. Germline trimming cut 3 bases from V and 5 bases from J; bases unmatched to any gene: 11. CDR1 and CDR2 from the germline V gene are DFQATT and SNEGSKA (reference sequence). The CDR3 is made up of 16 amino acids. CDR3 coding DNA: TGCAGTGCTAGCGGGGCACCGGGACAGGGAAACAATGAGCAGTTCTTC. Amino acids: CSASGAPGQGNNEQFF.

The chain couples TRBV24-1 to TRBJ1-2; no clear D. Trimming removed 1 base from V and 0 bases from J, with 8 bases in between. This CDR3 comprises 15 residues. Germline V lookup: CDR1 KGHDR, CDR2 SFDVKD. The CDR3 DNA is TGTGCCACCAGTGATTTTTCCGGGGCTAACTATGGCTACACCTTC. Protein: CATSDFSGANYGYTF.

This clonotype appeared a few times. The rearrangement links TRBV7-6 to TRBJ2-2; the match to TRBD2 covers 10 bases. Germline V gene lookup returns CDR1 SGHVS and CDR2 FNYEAQ. There are 17 residues in the CDR3. The junction had 13 bases not matched to a gene; V was cut back by 5 bases and J by 7 bases. CDR3 in DNA: TGTGCCAGCAGCCTTTCCCAAGCGGGAGGGGGCGGCGGGGAGCTGTTTTTT. It encodes CASSLSQAGGGGGELFF.

This chain joins TRBV5-1 and TRBJ2-1, with a possible D match to TRBD2 (6 bases). With 7 bases removed from V and 0 bases from J, the gap between germline ends came to 11 bases. This CDR3 is 14 amino acids long. From germline, CDR1 is SGHRS and CDR2 YFSETQ. The CDR3 DNA follows: TGCGCCAGCTCGGAGGGGAACTCCTACAATGAGCAGTTCTTC. Its protein product is CASSEGNSYNEQFF.

This clonotype appeared a few times. The chain carries TRBV3-1 and TRBJ2-1; D may match TRBD1 or TRBD2 (5 bases each). The germline V gene has CDR1 LGHDT and CDR2 YNNKEL (reference sequence). V was clipped by 1 base and J by 2 bases, with 12 bases between them. This CDR3 is 16 amino acids long. The CDR3 sequence is CASSQAGQVPYNEQFF. DNA for the CDR3: TGTGCCAGCAGCCAAGCGGGGCAGGTCCCCTACAATGAGCAGTTCTTC.

There are many counts of this clonotype. The chain has TRBV7-2 and TRBJ2-3, with 7 positions matching TRBD2. Germline trimming cut 4 bases from V and 4 bases from J; bases unmatched to any gene: 17. CDR1 and CDR2 from the germline V gene are SGHTA and FQGNSA. The length of the CDR3 is 18 residues. Here the CDR3 reads CASSSPAWGGDSSDTQYF. DNA for the CDR3: TGTGCCAGCAGCTCCCCAGCCTGGGGGGGGGACTCCTCAGATACGCAGTATTTT.

This clonotype appeared a few times. The chain combines TRBV7-8 with TRBJ2-1; D uncertain. V lost 4 bases and J lost 9, with 19 bases in between. From germline, CDR1 is SGHVS and CDR2 FQNEAQ. The CDR3 is 15 amino acids. The CDR3 region is CASSSRLVGWAEQFF. CDR3 in DNA: TGTGCCAGCAGCTCCCGGCTAGTGGGGTGGGCTGAGCAGTTCTTC.

The V call is TRBV29-1, the J call TRBJ1-2; the match to TRBD1 covers 7 bases. The J segment lost 3 bases and the V segment lost 3 bases, leaving 1 base of the junction unmatched. Germline loops: CDR1 SQVTM, CDR2 ANQGSEA. CDR3 length: 12 residues. The CDR3 DNA is TGCAGCGTTGACAGGGGGTACTATGGCTACACCTTC. This codes for CSVDRGYYGYTF.

This sequence joins TRBV28 and TRBJ1-5, with TRBD1 matching over 7 bases. Germline CDR1 MDHEN, CDR2 SYDVKM. V lost 5 bases and J lost 6; bases outside the gene matches: 10. This CDR3 is built from 15 residues. Here the CDR3 DNA reads TGTGCCAGCAGTCGACAGGGCGGGGCGGGTCAGCCCCAGCATTTT. It encodes CASSRQGGAGQPQHF.

This clonotype was detected ten times or more. The J gene is TRBJ2-5, the V gene TRBV6-2 or TRBV6-3; TRBD2 matches 7 bases. Per germline, CDR1 MNHEY and CDR2 SVGEGT. The CDR3 is 17 residues long. V lost 6 bases, J lost 3 bases, and 16 bases stayed unmatched. DNA for the CDR3: TGTGCCAGCAGCCGGAACCAGTATCTAGCGGTAAAAGAGACCCAGTACTTC. It specifies CASSRNQYLAVKETQYF.

V gene TRBV20-1 combines with J gene TRBJ2-5; 9 bases are shared with TRBD1. Looked up from germline, CDR1 is DFQATT and CDR2 is SNEGSKA (reference sequence). There are 16 residues in the CDR3. The V segment lost 1 base and the J segment 5 bases; nucleotides outside the gene matches: 11. CDR3 coding DNA: TGCAGTGCTAGAGTTGGCGACAGGGGGGACCTGGAGACCCAGTACTTC. It codes for CSARVGDRGDLETQYF.

This chain connects TRBV27 to TRBJ2-7; weak D call: TRBD2 (6 bases). This CDR3 contains 15 residues. V shed 6 bases and J shed 0 bases, with 15 bases lying between them. The V gene's germline CDR1 is MNHEY and CDR2 SMNVEV (reference sequence). CDR3 protein: CASRLYSGPSYEQYF. CDR3 DNA: TGTGCCAGCAGACTCTATAGCGGTCCCTCCTACGAGCAGTACTTC.

This clonotype has a handful of counts. The rearrangement links TRBV3-1 to TRBJ1-2; D might be TRBD1 (6 bases). The CDR3 is 13 amino acids. Germline CDR1 LGHDT, CDR2 YNNKEL (reference sequence). Trimming shortened V by 8 bases and J by 7 bases, and 17 bases separated the two germline ends. CDR3 coding DNA: TGTGCCAGCGGACTGAATGGGGGGGCTGGCTACACCTTC. This codes for CASGLNGGAGYTF.

This clonotype was seen a handful of times. The chain combines TRBV12-3 or TRBV12-4 with TRBJ2-3; D assignment may be TRBD1 or TRBD2 (5 bases each). V lost 1 base, J lost 12 bases, and 8 bases lay in between. The CDR3 is 11 amino acids. CDR3 bases: TGTGCCAGCAGTTTAGGGGACGGCCAGTATTTT. Its translation: CASSLGDGQYF.

The V gene is TRBV18, the J gene TRBJ1-5, with D perhaps matching TRBD1 (6 bases). Trimming took 3 bases from V and 5 from J, leaving 11 bases between them. The CDR3 totals 14 residues. Germline lookup yields CDR1 KGHSH and CDR2 LQKENI. Written as DNA, the CDR3 is TGTGCCAGCTCACCTGTGACAGGAGATCAGCCCCAGCATTTT. Its protein product is CASSPVTGDQPQHF.